This T cell receptor (beta chain) derives from a study of OX40 agonist ivuxolimab in advanced cancers. Across the whole study: Each dose-escalation patient presented with hepatocellular carcinoma, melanoma, renal cell or head and neck cancer. Prior anti-PD-1, anti-PD-L1 or anti-CTLA-4 therapy was allowed; around 40% had some. Patients achieving partial responses numbered three: one hepatocellular carcinoma case and two cutaneous melanoma cases. Notes on the study in general: Within 6 weeks, CD4+ and CD8+ blood T cells expanded clonally at 0.1 to 3.0 mg/kg.

Sequencing used immunoSEQ multiplex PCR; TCRdb keeps in-frame clones, though not all of them. This sample has tens of thousands of clones, with roughly 86% found just once. A word on this clone: The antigen remains unidentified.

The CDR3 runs to 15 residues. The germline V gene encodes CDR1 SEHNR and CDR2 FQNEAQ (reference sequence). V lost 6 bases and J 8 bases, leaving 19 bases between the germline ends. Sequences were derived from CD4+ or CD8+ T cells sorted from blood, sampled in a trial of the OX40 agonist ivuxolimab. The V gene is TRBV7-9, the J gene TRBJ1-4; D gene unclear. The TCR sequence derives from an adult with an advanced solid tumor such as melanoma, head and neck, liver or kidney cancer. CDR3 residues: CASSSTSAAGEKLFF. The DNA of the CDR3 is TGTGCCAGCAGTTCGACTTCAGCCGCGGGCGAAAAACTGTTTTTT.